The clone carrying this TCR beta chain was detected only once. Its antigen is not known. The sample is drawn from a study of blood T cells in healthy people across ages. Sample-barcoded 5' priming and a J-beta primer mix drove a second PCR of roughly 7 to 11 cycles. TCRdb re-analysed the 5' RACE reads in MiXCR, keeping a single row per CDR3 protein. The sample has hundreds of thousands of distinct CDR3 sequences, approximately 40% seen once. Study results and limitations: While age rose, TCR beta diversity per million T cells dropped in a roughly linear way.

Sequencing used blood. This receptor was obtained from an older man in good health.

The CDR3 DNA follows: TGTGCCAGCAGTAGAGCGGAAGGAACCTACAATGAGCAGTTCTTC. Its translation: CASSRAEGTYNEQFF. This sequence joins TRBV28 and TRBJ2-1; tentative D call: TRBD2 (5 bases). This CDR3 is built from 15 residues. V gave up 5 bases and J gave up 2 bases, with 13 bases separating them. Germline V lookup: CDR1 MDHEN, CDR2 SYDVKM.